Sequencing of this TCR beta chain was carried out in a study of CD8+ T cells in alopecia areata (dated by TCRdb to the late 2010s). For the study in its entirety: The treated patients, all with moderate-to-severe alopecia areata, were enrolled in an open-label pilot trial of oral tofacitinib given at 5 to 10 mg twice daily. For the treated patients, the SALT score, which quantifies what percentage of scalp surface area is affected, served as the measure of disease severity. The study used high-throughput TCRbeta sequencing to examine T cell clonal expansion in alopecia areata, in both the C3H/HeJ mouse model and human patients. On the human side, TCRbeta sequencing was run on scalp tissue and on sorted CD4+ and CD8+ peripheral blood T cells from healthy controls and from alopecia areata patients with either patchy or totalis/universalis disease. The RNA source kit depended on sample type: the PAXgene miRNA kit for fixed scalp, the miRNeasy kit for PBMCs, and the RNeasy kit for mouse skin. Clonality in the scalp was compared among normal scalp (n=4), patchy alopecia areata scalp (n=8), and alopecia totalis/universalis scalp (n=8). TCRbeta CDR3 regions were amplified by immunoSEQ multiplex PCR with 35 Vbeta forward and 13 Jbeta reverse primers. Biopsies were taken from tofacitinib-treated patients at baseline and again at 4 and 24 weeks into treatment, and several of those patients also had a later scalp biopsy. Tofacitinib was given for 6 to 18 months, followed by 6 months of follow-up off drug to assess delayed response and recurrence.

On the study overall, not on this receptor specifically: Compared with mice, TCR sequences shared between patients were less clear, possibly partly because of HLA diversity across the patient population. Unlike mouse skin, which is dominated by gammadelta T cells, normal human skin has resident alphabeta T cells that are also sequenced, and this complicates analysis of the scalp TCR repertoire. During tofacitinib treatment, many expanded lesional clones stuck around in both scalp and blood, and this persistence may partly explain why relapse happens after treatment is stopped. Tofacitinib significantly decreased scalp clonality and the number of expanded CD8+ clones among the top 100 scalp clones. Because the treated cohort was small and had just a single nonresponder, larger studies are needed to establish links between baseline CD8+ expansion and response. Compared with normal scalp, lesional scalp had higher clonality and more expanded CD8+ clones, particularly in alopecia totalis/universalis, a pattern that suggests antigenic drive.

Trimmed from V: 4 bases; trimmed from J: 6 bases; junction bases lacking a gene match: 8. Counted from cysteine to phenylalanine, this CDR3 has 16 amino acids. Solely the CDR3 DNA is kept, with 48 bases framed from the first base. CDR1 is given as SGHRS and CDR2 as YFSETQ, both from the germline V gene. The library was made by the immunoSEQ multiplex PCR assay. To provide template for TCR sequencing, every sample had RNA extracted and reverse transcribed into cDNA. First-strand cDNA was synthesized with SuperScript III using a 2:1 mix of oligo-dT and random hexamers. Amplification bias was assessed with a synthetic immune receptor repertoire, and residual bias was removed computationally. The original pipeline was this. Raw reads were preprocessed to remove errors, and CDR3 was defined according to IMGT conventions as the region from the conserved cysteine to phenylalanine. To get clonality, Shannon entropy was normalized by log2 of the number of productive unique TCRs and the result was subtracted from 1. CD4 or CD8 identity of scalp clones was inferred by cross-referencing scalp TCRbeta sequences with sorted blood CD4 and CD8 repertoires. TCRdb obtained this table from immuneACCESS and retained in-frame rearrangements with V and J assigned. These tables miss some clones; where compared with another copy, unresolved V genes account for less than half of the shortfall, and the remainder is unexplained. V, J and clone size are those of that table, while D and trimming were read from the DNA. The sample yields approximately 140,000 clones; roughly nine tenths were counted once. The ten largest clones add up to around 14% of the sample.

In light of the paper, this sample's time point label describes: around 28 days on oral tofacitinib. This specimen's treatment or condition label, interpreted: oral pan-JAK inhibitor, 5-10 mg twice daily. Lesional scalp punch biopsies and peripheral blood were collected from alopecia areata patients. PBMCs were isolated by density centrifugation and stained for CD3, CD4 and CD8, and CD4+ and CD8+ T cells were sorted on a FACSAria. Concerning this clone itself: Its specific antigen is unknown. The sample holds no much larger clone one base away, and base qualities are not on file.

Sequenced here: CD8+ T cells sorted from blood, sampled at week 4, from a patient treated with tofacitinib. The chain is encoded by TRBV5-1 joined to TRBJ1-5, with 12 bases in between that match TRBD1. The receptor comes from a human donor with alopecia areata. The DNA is TGCGCCAGCAGCCCGGGGGACAGGGGGCCTGTTCAGCCCCAGCATTTT. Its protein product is CASSPGDRGPVQPQHF.